This T cell receptor (beta chain) emerged from a study of regulatory and conventional T cells in breast cancer (dated by TCRdb to about 2015). V lost 3 bases and J lost 2 bases, and the count of bases not matched to a germline gene is 6. The germline V gene (reference sequence) sets CDR1 to LNHDA and CDR2 to SQIVND. The CDR3 measures 16 amino acids from cysteine to phenylalanine. CDR3 DNA only is kept here, 48 bases in frame from base 1. The library was prepared using PCR. The instrument given in TCRdb is Illumina MiSeq. The raw public data were reprocessed by TCRdb itself: fastp quality trimming at Q25, MiXCR clonotype calling, in-frame beta chains only. Rows merge per CDR3 protein into single entries with the most common DNA and genes. The sample table records under 20,000 distinct CDR3 sequences; 32% of these occur just once. 1.6% of the sample is taken by the ten largest. For this clonotype: The antigen it binds to is not known. No base-level quality is on record; no much larger clone is a single base apart.

The sequence links TRBV19 to TRBJ1-5, with TRBD1 matching 8 junction bases. This TCR came from a female donor in good health. Sequencing was done on a sample of conventional T cells from blood. CDR3 sequence: CASSIQGAWGNQPQHF. The nucleotide sequence reads TGTGCCAGTAGTATTCAGGGGGCTTGGGGCAATCAGCCCCAGCATTTT.